The clone carrying this T cell receptor (beta chain) showed up many times. These data come from a study of T-cell reconstitution after alpha-beta-depleted transplantation in children. Preparation of the TCRbeta library involved a method that used unique molecular identifiers. TCRdb re-called the PCR reads through MiXCR, storing one row per CDR3 protein. The table shows 90,000 to 130,000 distinct CDR3 sequences, with about 9.4% occurring only once. The CDR3 runs 17 residues. Germline V CDR1 and CDR2: SGHTA, FQGTGA. Trimming cost V 5 bases and J 6 bases; bases outside gene matches: 15. The sequences come from PBMCs from the stem cell graft donor, collected from the stem cell graft. The TCR was taken from a human donor who donated a stem cell graft to a child with acute lymphoblastic leukemia. The gene calls are TRBV7-3 and TRBJ2-1; the match to TRBD2 covers 8 bases. For the CDR3, the DNA is TGTGCCAGCAGCGAATGGGGCGGGCGGGAGGTGCGCAATGAGCAGTTCTTC. Residues: CASSEWGGREVRNEQFF.